This paragraph reports one TCR beta chain. The antigen is undetermined. The CDR3 consists of 19 residues. CDR1 is SGHVS, CDR2 FQNEAQ, per germline. V lost 5 bases to trimming and J lost 4 bases; unmatched junction nucleotides: 15. Some clones are missing from TCRdb's copy, which holds only in-frame ones; the method was immunoSEQ multiplex PCR. In the table there are 15,000 to 20,000 clones, approximately 86% of which are singletons. This sample was taken from a study of OX40 agonist ivuxolimab in advanced cancers. Study background: Ivuxolimab was administered intravenously to patients at 0.01 to 10 mg/kg every 2 weeks.

General study results and limits: At doses 0.1 to 3.0 mg/kg, CD4+ and CD8+ clones expanded. Certain nonresponders additionally had low normalized T-cell clonal expansion. Still undetermined is the antigen specificity of the expanded peripheral T cells.

The source was CD4+ or CD8+ T cells sorted from blood, collected in a trial of the OX40 agonist ivuxolimab. The clonotype was recovered from an adult with an advanced solid tumor such as melanoma, head and neck, liver or kidney cancer. This rearrangement joins TRBV7-8 to TRBJ2-6, with 9 bases that match TRBD1. CDR3 loop: CASSKAGTGLTSGANVLTF. CDR3 sequence (DNA): TGTGCCAGCAGCAAGGCCGGGACAGGGTTAACTTCCGGGGCCAACGTCCTGACTTTC.